This T cell receptor (beta chain) appears in the sequencing data of a study of cytotoxic CD8 clonotypes in ibrutinib-treated CLL. Looking at the study overall: The taking of response samples occurred after a median about 13 months of treatment, with a range of 6 to 36. Study-level findings and limits: Clonality at baseline surpassed age-matched healthy donors and tracked circulating CD8+ T-cell counts.

Turning to this clone: Its specificity is unknown.

With sequencing, the targeted depth ranged from 1 in 200,000 to 1 in 1 million T cells. Only in-frame clones appear in the TCRdb table, and some are missing; sequencing was by immunoSEQ multiplex PCR. The sample consists of some 150,000 clones, about 72% of them appearing once. V lost 1 base to trimming and J lost 0 bases, with 10 bases between them. Germline CDR1 reads SGDLS; CDR2 reads YYNGEE. The CDR3 covers 15 residues. This sample comprised PBMCs, obtained after 12 months of ibrutinib treatment. This receptor was identified in a human donor with chronic lymphocytic leukemia. The genes are TRBV9 and TRBJ1-2; possibly TRBD1 for D (5 bases). DNA for the CDR3: TGTGCCAGCAGCGTAATGCCAGGGTCTAACTATGGCTACACCTTC. Its translation: CASSVMPGSNYGYTF.